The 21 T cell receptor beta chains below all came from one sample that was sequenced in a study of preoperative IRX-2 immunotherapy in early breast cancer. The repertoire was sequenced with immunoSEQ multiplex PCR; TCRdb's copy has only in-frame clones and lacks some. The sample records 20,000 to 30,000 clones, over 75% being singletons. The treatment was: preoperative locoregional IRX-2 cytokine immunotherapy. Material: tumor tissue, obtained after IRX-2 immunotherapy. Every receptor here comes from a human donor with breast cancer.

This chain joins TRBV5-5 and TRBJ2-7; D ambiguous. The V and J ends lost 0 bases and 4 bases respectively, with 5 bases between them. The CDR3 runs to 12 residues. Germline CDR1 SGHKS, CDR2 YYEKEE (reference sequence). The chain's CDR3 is CASSLGEYEQYF. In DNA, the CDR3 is TGTGCCAGCAGCTTGGGTGAATACGAGCAGTACTTC.

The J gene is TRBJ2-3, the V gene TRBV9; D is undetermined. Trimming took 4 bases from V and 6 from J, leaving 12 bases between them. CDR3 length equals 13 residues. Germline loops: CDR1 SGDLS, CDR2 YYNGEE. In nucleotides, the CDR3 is TGTGCCAGCAGCCTTAACAGATTTGATACGCAGTATTTT. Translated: CASSLNRFDTQYF. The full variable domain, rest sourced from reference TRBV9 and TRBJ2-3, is DSGVTQTPKHLITATGQRVTLRCSPRSGDLSVYWYQQSLDQGLQFLIQYYNGEERAKGNILERFSAQQFPDLHSELNLSSLELGDSALYFCASSLNRFDTQYFGPGTRLTVL.

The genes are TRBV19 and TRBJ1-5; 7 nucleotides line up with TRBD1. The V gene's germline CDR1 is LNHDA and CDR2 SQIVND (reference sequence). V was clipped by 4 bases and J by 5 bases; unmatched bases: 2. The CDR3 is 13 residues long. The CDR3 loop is CASSTQGDQPQHF. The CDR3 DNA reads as TGTGCCAGTAGTACCCAGGGGGATCAGCCCCAGCATTTT.

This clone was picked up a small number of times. This CDR3 is CASSFGGTGLGNQPQHF. The DNA for the CDR3 is TGTGCCAGCAGCTTTGGGGGGACAGGTCTAGGCAATCAGCCCCAGCATTTT. V gene TRBV7-9 combines with J gene TRBJ1-5, with 8 bases aligning to TRBD1. V shed 3 bases and J 2 bases; nucleotides not matched to a gene: 9. CDR1 is SEHNR, CDR2 FQNEAQ, per germline (reference sequence). The CDR3 is 17 amino acids.

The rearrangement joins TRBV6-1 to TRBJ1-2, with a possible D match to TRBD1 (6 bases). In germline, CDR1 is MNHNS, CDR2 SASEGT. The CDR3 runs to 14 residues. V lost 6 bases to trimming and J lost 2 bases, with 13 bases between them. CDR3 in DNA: TGTGCCAGCAGAACGATCGGGACAAACTATGGCTACACCTTC. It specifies CASRTIGTNYGYTF.

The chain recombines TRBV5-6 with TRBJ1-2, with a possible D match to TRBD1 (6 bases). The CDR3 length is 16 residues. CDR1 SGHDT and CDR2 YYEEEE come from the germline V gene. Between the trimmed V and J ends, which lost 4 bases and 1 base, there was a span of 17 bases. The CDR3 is CASSHRWGADNYGYTF. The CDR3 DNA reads TGTGCCAGCAGCCACCGGTGGGGGGCGGATAACTATGGCTACACCTTC. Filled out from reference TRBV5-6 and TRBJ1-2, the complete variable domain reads DAGVTQSPTHLIKTRGQQVTLRCSPKSGHDTVSWYQQALGQGPQFIFQYYEEEERQRGNFPDRFSGHQFPNYSSELNVNALLLGDSALYLCASSHRWGADNYGYTFGSGTRLTVV.

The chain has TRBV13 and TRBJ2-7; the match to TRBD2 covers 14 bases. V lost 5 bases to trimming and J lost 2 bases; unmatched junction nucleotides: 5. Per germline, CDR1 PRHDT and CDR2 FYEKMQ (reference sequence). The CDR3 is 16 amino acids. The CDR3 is CASSPGTSGGTYEQYF. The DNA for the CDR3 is TGTGCCAGCAGCCCGGGGACTAGCGGGGGTACCTACGAGCAGTACTTC.

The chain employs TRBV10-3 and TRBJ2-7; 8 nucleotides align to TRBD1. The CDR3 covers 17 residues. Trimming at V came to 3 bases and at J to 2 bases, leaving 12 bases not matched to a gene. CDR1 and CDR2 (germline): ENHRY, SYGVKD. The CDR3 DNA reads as TGTGCCATCAGTGACCCCGGGACAGGACTATTTCCCTACGAGCAGTACTTC. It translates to CAISDPGTGLFPYEQYF.

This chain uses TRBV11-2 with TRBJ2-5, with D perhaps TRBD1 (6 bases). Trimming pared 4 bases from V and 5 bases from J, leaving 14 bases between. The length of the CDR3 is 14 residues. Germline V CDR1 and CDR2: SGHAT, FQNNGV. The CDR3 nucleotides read TGTGCCAGCAGCTCGGAACAGGGTTGGGAGACCCAGTACTTC. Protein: CASSSEQGWETQYF. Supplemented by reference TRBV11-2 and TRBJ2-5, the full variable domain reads EAGVAQSPRYKIIEKRQSVAFWCNPISGHATLYWYQQILGQGPKLLIQFQNNGVVDDSQLPKDRFSAERLKGVDSTLKIQPAKLEDSAVYLCASSSEQGWETQYFGPGTRLLVL.

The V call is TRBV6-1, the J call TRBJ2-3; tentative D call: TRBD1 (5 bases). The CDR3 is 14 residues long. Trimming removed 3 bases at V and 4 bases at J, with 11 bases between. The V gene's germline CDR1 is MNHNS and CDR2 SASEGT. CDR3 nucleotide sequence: TGTGCCAGCAGTGACCCCGCAGGGTCAGATACGCAGTATTTT. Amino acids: CASSDPAGSDTQYF.

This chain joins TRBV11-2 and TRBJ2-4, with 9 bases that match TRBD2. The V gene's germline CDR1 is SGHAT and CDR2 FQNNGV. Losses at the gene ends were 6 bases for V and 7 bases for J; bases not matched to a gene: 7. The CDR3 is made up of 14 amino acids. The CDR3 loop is CASSSLAGTNIQYF. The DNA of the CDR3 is TGTGCCAGCAGTTCCCTAGCGGGGACCAACATTCAGTACTTC.

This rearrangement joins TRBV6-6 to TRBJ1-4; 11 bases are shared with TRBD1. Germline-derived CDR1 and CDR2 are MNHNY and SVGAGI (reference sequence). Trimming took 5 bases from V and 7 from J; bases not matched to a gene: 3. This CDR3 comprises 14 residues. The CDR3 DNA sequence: TGTGCCAGCAGTGGGACAGGGGGAATTGAAAAACTGTTTTTT. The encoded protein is CASSGTGGIEKLFF.

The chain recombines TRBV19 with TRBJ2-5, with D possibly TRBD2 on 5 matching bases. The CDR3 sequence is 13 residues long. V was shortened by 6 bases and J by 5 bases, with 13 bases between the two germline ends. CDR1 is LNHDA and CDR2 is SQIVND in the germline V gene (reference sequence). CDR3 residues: CASSTAEVETQYF. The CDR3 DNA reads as TGTGCCAGTAGCACAGCGGAGGTGGAGACCCAGTACTTC.

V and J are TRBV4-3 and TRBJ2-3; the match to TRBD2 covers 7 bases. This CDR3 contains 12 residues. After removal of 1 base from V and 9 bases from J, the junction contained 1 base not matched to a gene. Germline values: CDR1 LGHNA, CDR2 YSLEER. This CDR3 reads CASSQGRGTQYF. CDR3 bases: TGCGCCAGCAGCCAAGGGCGGGGGACGCAGTATTTT.

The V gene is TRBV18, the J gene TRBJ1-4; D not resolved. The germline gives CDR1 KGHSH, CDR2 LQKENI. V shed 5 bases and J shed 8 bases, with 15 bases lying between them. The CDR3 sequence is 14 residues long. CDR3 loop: CASSRNFDGEKLFF. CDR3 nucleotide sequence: TGTGCCAGCTCAAGAAACTTCGACGGGGAAAAACTGTTTTTT.

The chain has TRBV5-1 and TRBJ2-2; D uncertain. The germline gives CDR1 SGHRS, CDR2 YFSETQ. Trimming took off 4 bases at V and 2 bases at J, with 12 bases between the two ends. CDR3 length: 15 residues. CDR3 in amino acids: CASSPDPRNTGELFF. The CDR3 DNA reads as TGCGCCAGCAGCCCTGATCCTCGAAACACCGGGGAGCTGTTTTTT.

CDR3 nucleotides: TGTGCCAGCAACGTGCGGCCCCAGCATTTT. Translation gives CASNVRPQHF. The rearrangement uses TRBV6-6 and TRBJ1-5, with D unresolved. Trimming removed 7 bases from V and 9 bases from J, with 7 bases in between. Germline V gene data show CDR1 as MNHNY and CDR2 as SVGAGI (reference sequence). This CDR3 is 10 amino acids long.

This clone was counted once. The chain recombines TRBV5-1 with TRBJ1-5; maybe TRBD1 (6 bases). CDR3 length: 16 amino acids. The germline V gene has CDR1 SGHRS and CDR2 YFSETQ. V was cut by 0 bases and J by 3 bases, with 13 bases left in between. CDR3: CASSLATGAPNQPQHF. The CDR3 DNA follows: TGCGCCAGCAGCTTGGCTACGGGGGCCCCCAATCAGCCCCAGCATTTT.

CDR3 region: CASSLKGAGDTQYF. The CDR3 region has the DNA TGTGCCAGCAGTTTAAAGGGGGCTGGAGATACGCAGTATTTT. The rearrangement joins TRBV27 to TRBJ2-3; 7 bases line up with TRBD1. J lost 5 bases, V lost 2 bases, and 4 bases had no gene match. This CDR3 has 14 residues. CDR1 is MNHEY, CDR2 SMNVEV, per germline (reference sequence).

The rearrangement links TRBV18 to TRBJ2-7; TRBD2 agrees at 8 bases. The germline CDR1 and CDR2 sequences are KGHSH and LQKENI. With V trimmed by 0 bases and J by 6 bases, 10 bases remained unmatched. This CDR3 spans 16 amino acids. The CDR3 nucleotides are TGTGCCAGCTCACCACCCAACCCTAGCGGGTTAATCGAGCAGTACTTC. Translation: CASSPPNPSGLIEQYF.

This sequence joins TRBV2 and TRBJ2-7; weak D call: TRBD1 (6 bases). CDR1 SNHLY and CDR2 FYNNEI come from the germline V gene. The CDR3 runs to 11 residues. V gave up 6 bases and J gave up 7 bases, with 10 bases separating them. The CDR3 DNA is TGTGCCAGCAGGGGCCAGGGGGAGCAGTACTTC. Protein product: CASRGQGEQYF.